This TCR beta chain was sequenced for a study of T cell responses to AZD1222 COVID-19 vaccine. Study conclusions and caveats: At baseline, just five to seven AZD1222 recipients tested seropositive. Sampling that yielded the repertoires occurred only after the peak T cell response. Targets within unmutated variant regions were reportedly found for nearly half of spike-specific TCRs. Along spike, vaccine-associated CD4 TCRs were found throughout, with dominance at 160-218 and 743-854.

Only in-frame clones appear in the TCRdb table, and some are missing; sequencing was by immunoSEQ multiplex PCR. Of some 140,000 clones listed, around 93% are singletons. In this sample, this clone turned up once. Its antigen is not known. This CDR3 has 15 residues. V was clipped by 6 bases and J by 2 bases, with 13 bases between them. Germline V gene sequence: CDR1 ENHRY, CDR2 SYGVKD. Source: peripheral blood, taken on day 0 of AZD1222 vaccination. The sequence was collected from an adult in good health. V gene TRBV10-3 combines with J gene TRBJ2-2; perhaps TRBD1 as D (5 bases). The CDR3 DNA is TGTGCCATCAGCTATGGACACCTAAACACCGGGGAGCTGTTTTTT. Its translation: CAISYGHLNTGELFF.